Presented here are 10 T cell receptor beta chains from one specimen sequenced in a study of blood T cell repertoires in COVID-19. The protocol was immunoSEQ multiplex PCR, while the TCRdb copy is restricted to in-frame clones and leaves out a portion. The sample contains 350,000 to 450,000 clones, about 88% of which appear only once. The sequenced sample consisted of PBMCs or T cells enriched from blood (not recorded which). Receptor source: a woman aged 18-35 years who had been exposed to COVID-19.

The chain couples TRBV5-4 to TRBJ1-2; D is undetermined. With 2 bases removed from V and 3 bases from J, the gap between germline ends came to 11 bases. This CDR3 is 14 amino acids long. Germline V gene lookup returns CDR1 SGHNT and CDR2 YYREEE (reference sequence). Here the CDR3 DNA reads TGTGCCAGCAGCTTAGAGGGTATGGACTATGGCTACACCTTC. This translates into CASSLEGMDYGYTF.

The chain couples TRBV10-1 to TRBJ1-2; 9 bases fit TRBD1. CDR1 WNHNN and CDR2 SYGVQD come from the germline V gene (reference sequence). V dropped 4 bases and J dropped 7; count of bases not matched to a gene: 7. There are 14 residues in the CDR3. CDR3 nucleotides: TGCGCCAGCAGTGCCCGGGACAGGGAGTTTGGCTACACCTTC. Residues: CASSARDREFGYTF.

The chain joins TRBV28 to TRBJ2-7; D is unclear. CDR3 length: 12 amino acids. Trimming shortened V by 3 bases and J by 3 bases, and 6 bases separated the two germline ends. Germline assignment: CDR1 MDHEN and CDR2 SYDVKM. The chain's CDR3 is CASSFVLYEQYF. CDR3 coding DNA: TGTGCCAGCAGTTTTGTCCTCTACGAGCAGTACTTC.

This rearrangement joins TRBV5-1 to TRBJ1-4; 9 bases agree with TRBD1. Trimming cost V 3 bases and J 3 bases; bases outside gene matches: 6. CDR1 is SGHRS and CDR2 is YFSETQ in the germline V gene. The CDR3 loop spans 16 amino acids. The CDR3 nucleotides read TGCGCCAGCAGCTCGCTGACAGGGGGATCTAATGAAAAACTGTTTTTT. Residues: CASSSLTGGSNEKLFF. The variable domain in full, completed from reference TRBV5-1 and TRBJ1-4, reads KAGVTQTPRYLIKTRGQQVTLSCSPISGHRSVSWYQQTPGQGLQFLFEYFSETQRNKGNFPGRFSGRQFSNSRSEMNVSTLELGDSALYLCASSSLTGGSNEKLFFGSGTQLSVL.

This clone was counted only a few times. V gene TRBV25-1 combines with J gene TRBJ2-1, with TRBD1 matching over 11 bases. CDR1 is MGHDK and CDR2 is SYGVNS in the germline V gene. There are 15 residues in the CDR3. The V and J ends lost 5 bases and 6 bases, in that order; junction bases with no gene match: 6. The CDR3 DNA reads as TGTGCCAGCAGTACGGGGACAGGGGGGGGCAATGAGCAGTTCTTC. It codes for CASSTGTGGGNEQFF. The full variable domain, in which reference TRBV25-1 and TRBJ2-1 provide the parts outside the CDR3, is EADIYQTPRYLVIGTGKKITLECSQTMGHDKMYWYQQDPGMELHLIHYSYGVNSTEKGDLSSESTVSRIRTEHFPLTLESARPSHTSQYLCASSTGTGGGNEQFFGPGTRLTVL.

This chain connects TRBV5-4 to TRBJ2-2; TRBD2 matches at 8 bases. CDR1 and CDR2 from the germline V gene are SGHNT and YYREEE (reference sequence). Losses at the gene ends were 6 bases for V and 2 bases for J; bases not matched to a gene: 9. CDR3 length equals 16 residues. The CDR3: CASNPGGQINTGELFF. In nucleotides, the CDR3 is TGTGCCAGCAACCCGGGGGGGCAGATTAACACCGGGGAGCTGTTTTTT. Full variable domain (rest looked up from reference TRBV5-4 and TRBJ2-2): ETGVTQSPTHLIKTRGQQVTLRCSSQSGHNTVSWYQQALGQGPQFIFQYYREEENGRGNFPPRFSGLQFPNYSSELNVNALELDDSALYLCASNPGGQINTGELFFGEGSRLTVL.

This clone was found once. The CDR3 bases are TGCGCCAGCAGCCAAGATCGCGGGGGACAGCCCCAGCATTTT. It specifies CASSQDRGGQPQHF. The chain couples TRBV4-1 to TRBJ1-5; TRBD1 might be the D (5 bases). The germline CDR1 and CDR2 sequences are MGHRA and YSYEKL. The CDR3 is made up of 14 amino acids. Trimming left V 0 bases short and J 7 bases short, with 10 bases between.

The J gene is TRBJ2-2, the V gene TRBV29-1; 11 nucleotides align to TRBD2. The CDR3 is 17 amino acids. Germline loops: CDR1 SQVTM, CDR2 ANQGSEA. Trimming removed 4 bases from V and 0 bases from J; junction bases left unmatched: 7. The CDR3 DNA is TGCAGCGTTGGGCACCTAGCGGGGGGCGCGAACACCGGGGAGCTGTTTTTT. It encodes CSVGHLAGGANTGELFF.

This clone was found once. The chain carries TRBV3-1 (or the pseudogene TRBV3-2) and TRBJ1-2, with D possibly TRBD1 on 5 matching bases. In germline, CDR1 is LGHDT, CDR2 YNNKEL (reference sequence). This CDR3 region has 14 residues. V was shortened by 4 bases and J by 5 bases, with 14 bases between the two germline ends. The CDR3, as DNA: TGTGCCAGCAGCCCAAGGGGAACTCTTTATGGCTACACCTTC. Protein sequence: CASSPRGTLYGYTF.

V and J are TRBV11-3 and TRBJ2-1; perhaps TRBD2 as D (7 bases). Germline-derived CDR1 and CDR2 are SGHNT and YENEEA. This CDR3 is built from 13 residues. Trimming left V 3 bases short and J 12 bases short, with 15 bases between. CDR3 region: CASSLRTGGGQFF. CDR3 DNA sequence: TGTGCCAGCAGCTTGAGGACGGGGGGCGGGCAGTTCTTC.